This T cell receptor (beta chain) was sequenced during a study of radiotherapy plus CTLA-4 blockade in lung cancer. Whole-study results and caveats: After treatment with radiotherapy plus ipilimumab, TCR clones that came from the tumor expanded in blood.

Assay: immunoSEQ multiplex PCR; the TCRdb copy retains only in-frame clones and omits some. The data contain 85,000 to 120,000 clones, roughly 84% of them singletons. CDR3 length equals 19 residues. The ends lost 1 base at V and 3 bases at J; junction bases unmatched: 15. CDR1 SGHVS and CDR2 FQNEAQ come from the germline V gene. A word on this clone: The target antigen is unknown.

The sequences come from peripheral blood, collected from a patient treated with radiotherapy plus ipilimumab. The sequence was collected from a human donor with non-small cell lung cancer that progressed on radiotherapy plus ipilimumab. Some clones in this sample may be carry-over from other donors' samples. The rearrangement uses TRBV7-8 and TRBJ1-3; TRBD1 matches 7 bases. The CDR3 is CASSLEGAGLALVGNTIYF. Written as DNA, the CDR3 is TGTGCCAGCAGCTTAGAGGGGGCAGGGTTGGCCTTAGTTGGAAACACCATATATTTT.